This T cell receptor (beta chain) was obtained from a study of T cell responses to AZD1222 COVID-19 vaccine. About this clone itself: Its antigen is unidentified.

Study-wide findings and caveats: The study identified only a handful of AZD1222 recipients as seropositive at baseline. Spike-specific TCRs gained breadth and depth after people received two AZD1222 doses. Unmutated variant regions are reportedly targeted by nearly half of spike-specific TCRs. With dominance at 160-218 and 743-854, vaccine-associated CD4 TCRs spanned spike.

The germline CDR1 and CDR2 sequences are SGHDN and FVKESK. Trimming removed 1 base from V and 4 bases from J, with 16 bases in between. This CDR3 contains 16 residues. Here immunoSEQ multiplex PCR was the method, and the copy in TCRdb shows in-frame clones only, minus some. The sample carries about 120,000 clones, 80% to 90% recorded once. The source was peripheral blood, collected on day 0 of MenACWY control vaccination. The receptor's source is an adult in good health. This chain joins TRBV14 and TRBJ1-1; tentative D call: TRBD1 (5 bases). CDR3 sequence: CASSQAQGFIITEAFF. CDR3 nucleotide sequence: TGTGCCAGCAGCCAAGCCCAGGGATTTATTATCACTGAAGCTTTCTTT.